One and the same sample provided the 23 T cell receptor beta chains below, sequenced in a study of OX40 agonist ivuxolimab in advanced cancers. Sequenced by immunoSEQ multiplex PCR; TCRdb stores in-frame clones only, minus some. The sample comprises 70,000 or so clones, roughly nine tenths of which are singletons, and about 2.5% rests with the top ten. The sample in question was CD4+ or CD8+ T cells sorted from blood, obtained in a trial of the OX40 agonist ivuxolimab. Receptor source: an adult with an advanced solid tumor such as melanoma, head and neck, liver or kidney cancer.

The V and J genes are TRBV28 and TRBJ1-2; TRBD1 aligns across 7 bases. This CDR3 comprises 14 residues. CDR1 is MDHEN, CDR2 SYDVKM, per germline. V was clipped by 3 bases and J by 7 bases; unmatched bases: 8. The CDR3 bases are TGTGCCAGCAGTTTCCTCCCAGACAGGGCTGGCTACACCTTC. It translates to CASSFLPDRAGYTF.

This clone was seen a single time. This chain links TRBV13 with TRBJ2-3, with TRBD1 identical over 9 bases. Germline trimming cut 4 bases from V and 5 bases from J; bases unmatched to any gene: 7. Germline lookup yields CDR1 PRHDT and CDR2 FYEKMQ (reference sequence). The CDR3 runs to 15 residues. CDR3 in DNA: TGTGCCAGCAGCTCCACAGGGGGCCAGGGAGATACGCAGTATTTT. Amino acids: CASSSTGGQGDTQYF.

The rearrangement joins TRBV28 to TRBJ1-5; TRBD1 aligns across 9 bases. The V gene's germline CDR1 is MDHEN and CDR2 SYDVKM. V shed 4 bases and J 3 bases; nucleotides not matched to a gene: 10. This CDR3 has 17 residues. The chain's CDR3 is CASSSPPGTGLNQPQHF. DNA of the CDR3: TGTGCCAGCAGTTCCCCCCCCGGGACAGGGCTCAATCAGCCCCAGCATTTT.

The V call is TRBV4-1, the J call TRBJ1-5; D ambiguous. V dropped 0 bases and J dropped 10 bases, with 10 bases sitting between them. CDR1 is MGHRA, CDR2 YSYEKL, per germline. The CDR3 is 13 amino acids. CDR3 loop: CASSQDSREPQHF. Written as DNA, the CDR3 is TGCGCCAGCAGCCAAGATTCCCGAGAACCCCAGCATTTT.

The gene calls are TRBV5-4 and TRBJ2-3; 7 bases fit TRBD1. The trim removed 0 bases at V and 2 bases at J, leaving 6 bases unmatched. This CDR3 spans 16 amino acids. Germline V CDR1 and CDR2: SGHNT, YYREEE (reference sequence). The DNA of the CDR3 is TGTGCCAGCAGCTTGGGGTTACAGGGGAACACAGATACGCAGTATTTT. As protein: CASSLGLQGNTDTQYF.

J is TRBJ2-1 and V is TRBV11-3; D is unclear. In germline, CDR1 is SGHNT, CDR2 YENEEA. Trimming took 1 base from V and 8 from J, leaving 15 bases between them. The CDR3 contains 15 residues. The CDR3 is CASSLGMMGVDEQFF. The CDR3 nucleotides read TGTGCCAGCAGCTTAGGGATGATGGGTGTCGATGAGCAGTTCTTC.

The rearrangement joins TRBV11-2 to TRBJ2-5; D is ambiguous. V gave up 5 bases and J gave up 4 bases, with 17 bases separating them. Germline V gene lookup returns CDR1 SGHAT and CDR2 FQNNGV. This CDR3 has 15 amino acids. CDR3 sequence (DNA): TGTGCCAGCAGCCCCCGCTCGCAAGCCCCAGAGACCCAGTACTTC. Protein product: CASSPRSQAPETQYF.

The chain links TRBV29-1 to TRBJ2-7; possibly TRBD1 for D (5 bases). The CDR3 spans 14 residues. The V gene's germline CDR1 is SQVTM and CDR2 ANQGSEA. Between the trimmed V and J ends, which lost 4 bases and 6 bases, there was a span of 19 bases. The CDR3 DNA reads TGCAGCGTTGTATCTCACAGGACAATCCCCGAGCAGTACTTC. It specifies CSVVSHRTIPEQYF.

V is TRBV4-3 and J is TRBJ1-1, with 7 bases fitting TRBD1. The V segment lost 9 bases and the J segment 5 bases; nucleotides outside the gene matches: 9. This CDR3 contains 13 residues. Germline V gene data show CDR1 as LGHNA and CDR2 as YSLEER. CDR3 protein: CASSRGRQTEAFF. CDR3 nucleotides: TGCGCCAGTTCTAGGGGGCGCCAAACTGAAGCTTTCTTT.

The gene calls are TRBV5-4 and TRBJ2-5; TRBD1 matches 11 bases. Losses at the gene ends were 6 bases for V and 4 bases for J; bases not matched to a gene: 14. This CDR3 contains 17 residues. Germline V CDR1 and CDR2: SGHNT, YYREEE (reference sequence). The CDR3 sequence: CASKLSGQGALGETQYF. The DNA of the CDR3 is TGTGCCAGCAAACTTTCCGGACAGGGGGCCTTGGGAGAGACCCAGTACTTC.

The CDR3 bases are TGTGCCATCAGTGAGTCCGGGACCAGCGGCACCTACGAGCAGTACTTC. Translated: CAISESGTSGTYEQYF. The rearrangement joins TRBV10-3 to TRBJ2-7, with D perhaps given as TRBD1 or TRBD2 (5 bases each). This CDR3 region has 16 residues. CDR1 is ENHRY and CDR2 is SYGVKD in the germline V gene. Trimming took off 0 bases at V and 2 bases at J, with 14 bases between the two ends.

The chain uses TRBV7-9 and TRBJ2-1, with a weak D call TRBD2 (5 bases). V lost 5 bases, J lost 5 bases, and 16 bases lay in between. Germline values: CDR1 SEHNR, CDR2 FQNEAQ (reference sequence). The CDR3 totals 15 residues. The DNA of the CDR3 is TGTGCCAGCAGCCTCGCAATGGGAGTGAACAATGAGCAGTTCTTC. It codes for CASSLAMGVNNEQFF. Full variable domain (outside the CDR3, taken from reference TRBV7-9 and TRBJ2-1): DTGVSQNPRHKITKRGQNVTFRCDPISEHNRLYWYRQTLGQGPEFLTYFQNEAQLEKSRLLSDRFSAERPKGSFSTLEIQRTEQGDSAMYLCASSLAMGVNNEQFFGPGTRLTVL.

The chain couples TRBV2 to TRBJ1-5; 9 nucleotides line up with TRBD1. Germline CDR1 is SNHLY and CDR2 is FYNNEI. This CDR3 has 18 residues. V dropped 1 base and J dropped 5; count of bases not matched to a gene: 12. The CDR3 nucleotides are TGTGCCAGCAGTGAAGGTTTTGTCGGACAGGGGCCACATCAGCCCCAGCATTTT. This translates into CASSEGFVGQGPHQPQHF. Complete variable domain (other parts from reference TRBV2 and TRBJ1-5): EPEVTQTPSHQVTQMGQEVILRCVPISNHLYFYWYRQILGQKVEFLVSFYNNEISEKSEIFDDQFSVERPDGSNFTLKIRSTKLEDSAMYFCASSEGFVGQGPHQPQHFGDGTRLSIL.

The chain employs TRBV6-6 and TRBJ2-1, with 9 bases fitting TRBD2. The germline gives CDR1 MNHNY, CDR2 SVGAGI (reference sequence). Unmatched junction bases numbered 6, after V lost 8 bases and J lost 4 bases. CDR3 size: 14 residues. The CDR3 sequence: CASLASGTYNEQFF. The DNA of the CDR3 is TGTGCCAGCTTGGCTAGCGGGACATACAATGAGCAGTTCTTC.

The rearrangement links TRBV29-1 to TRBJ1-2; 12 bases are a match to TRBD1. Germline CDR1 SQVTM, CDR2 ANQGSEA. V trimming: 7 bases; J trimming: 8 bases; junction bases outside the gene matches: 23. This CDR3 has 18 amino acids. CDR3 sequence reads: CSALKFRDRGRSSPGYTF. In DNA, the CDR3 is TGCAGCGCTCTAAAATTCCGGGACAGGGGGCGATCAAGTCCAGGCTACACCTTC.

CDR3 coding DNA: TGTGCCAGGGGGGAAGCATCCGGGACGGAAAAGTACTTC. It translates to CARGEASGTEKYF. The rearrangement uses TRBV2 and TRBJ2-5; D might be TRBD1 or TRBD2, each matching 5 bases. Germline values: CDR1 SNHLY, CDR2 FYNNEI. V lost 9 bases and J lost 12, with 23 bases in between. CDR3 size: 13 residues.

The chain links TRBV9 to TRBJ1-2; the D is unclear. CDR3 length: 12 amino acids. The V and J ends lost 6 bases and 2 bases respectively, with 8 bases between them. The germline V gene has CDR1 SGDLS and CDR2 YYNGEE. DNA for the CDR3: TGTGCCAGCAACCTAGAAAACTATGGCTACACCTTC. It specifies CASNLENYGYTF.

Worth noting for this clone: A junction end diverges from the germline sequence, so it may reflect a read error. This chain joins TRBV19 and TRBJ1-1; TRBD1 matches 10 bases. Germline CDR1 reads LNHDA; CDR2 reads SQIVND (reference sequence). CDR3 length equals 13 residues. The CDR3 region has the DNA TGTGCCACTAGTAGGGACAGGGGTTCTGAAGCTTTCTTT. Protein: CATSRDRGSEAFF. Using reference TRBV19 and TRBJ1-1 for the parts outside the CDR3, the full variable domain is DGGITQSPKYLFRKEGQNVTLSCEQNLNHDAMYWYRQDPGQGLRLIYYSQIVNDFQKGDIAEGYSVSREKKESFPLTVTSAQKNPTAFYLCATSRDRGSEAFFGQGTRLTVV.

This chain links TRBV28 with TRBJ2-7; 11 nucleotides align to TRBD1. Germline CDR1 MDHEN, CDR2 SYDVKM. The CDR3 runs to 15 residues. Trimming cost V 10 bases and J 3 bases; bases outside gene matches: 11. The CDR3 DNA is TGTGCCACCGAAGGACAGGGGGCGTATGTCTACGAGCAGTACTTC. It encodes CATEGQGAYVYEQYF.

The chain joins TRBV7-3 to TRBJ2-3; 9 bases match TRBD2. Germline V CDR1 and CDR2: SGHTA, FQGTGA. CDR3 length: 15 amino acids. V shed 2 bases and J 5 bases; nucleotides not matched to a gene: 5. This CDR3 is CASSLGTSFIDTQYF. The CDR3 DNA reads TGTGCCAGCAGCTTAGGGACTAGCTTCATAGATACGCAGTATTTT.

This chain uses TRBV5-6 with TRBJ2-5; 7 nucleotides align to TRBD1. Near its end, the DNA agrees better with TRBJ2-7, so the J call may be wrong. Germline V CDR1 and CDR2: SGHDT, YYEEEE. CDR3 length: 15 amino acids. CDR3 DNA: TGTGCCAGCAGTACCTGGAACAGGGGAAACTACGAGCAGTACTTC. Encoded protein: CASSTWNRGNYEQYF.

This sequence joins TRBV6-6 and TRBJ2-3, with unresolved D. The CDR3 runs 14 residues. V lost 0 bases, J lost 1 base, and 5 bases lay in between. Germline V CDR1 and CDR2: MNHNY, SVGAGI (reference sequence). CDR3 nucleotides: TGTGCCAGCAGTTACTCCCGGGGCACAGATACGCAGTATTTT. This codes for CASSYSRGTDTQYF.

The CDR3 sequence is CASSQSRDLSPDEQFF. DNA of the CDR3: TGCGCCAGCAGCCAAAGTCGGGACCTTAGCCCGGATGAGCAGTTCTTC. The genes are TRBV4-1 and TRBJ2-1; D is tentatively TRBD1 or TRBD2 (5 bases each). CDR3 size: 16 residues. Per the germline V gene, CDR1 is MGHRA and CDR2 is YSYEKL. With 2 bases removed from V and 8 bases from J, the gap between germline ends came to 19 bases.